This entry describes one T cell receptor (beta chain). This record comes from a study of blood T cell repertoires in COVID-19. In the study overall: Collection of acute and convalescent COVID-19 samples took place in the United States, Italy and Spain.

TCRdb's copy holds only in-frame clones and misses some; the assay was immunoSEQ multiplex PCR. The table records 210,000 or so clones, approximately 88% of them present only once. Participants reported their clinical history, and cohort assignment relied on those reports. Exposed volunteers were people who met a COVID-19 case within 2 weeks before study entry. The germline gives CDR1 PRHDT, CDR2 FYEKMQ (reference sequence). The CDR3 loop spans 19 amino acids. V lost 5 bases and J lost 1; bases outside the gene matches: 11. Sample: PBMCs or T cells enriched from blood (not recorded which). This TCR derives from a woman in her twenties or thirties who had been exposed to COVID-19. This chain uses TRBV13 with TRBJ2-2; 12 bases match TRBD2. Written as DNA, the CDR3 is TGTGCCAGCAGCCTCCGAACACTGACTAGCGGGAGGAACACCGGGGAGCTGTTTTTT. This sequence encodes CASSLRTLTSGRNTGELFF.